This paragraph covers one TCR beta chain sequence. What it recognizes is unknown. Clones were read by immunoSEQ multiplex PCR, and TCRdb kept only the in-frame ones, dropping some. This table has 150,000 to 200,000 clones, approximately 86% appearing once. The V gene's germline CDR1 is SGHTA and CDR2 FQGNSA. The CDR3 length is 15 residues. V lost 5 bases to trimming and J lost 3 bases, with 16 bases between them. The record originates from a study of cytomegalovirus exposure and HLA in healthy donors. Study-wide results and limits: Rare TCR sequences predominated, though certain public TCRs were found in many donors.

The chain combines TRBV7-2 with TRBJ1-1; possibly TRBD1 for D (6 bases). The TCR originated in a young woman in good health and CMV-seronegative. Sequencing used PBMCs. The CDR3, as DNA: TGTGCCAGCAGCCCAAGGGTACAGGGCGACACTGAAGCTTTCTTT. Protein sequence: CASSPRVQGDTEAFF.